A selection of T cell receptor beta chains follows, all from one sample in a study of Graves' ophthalmopathy and Graves' hyperthyroidism. TCRdb itself ran the multiplex PCR reads through MiXCR, one entry per CDR3 protein. The sample shows around 670,000 distinct CDR3 sequences, 40% of them seen only once. The specimen was peripheral blood. Receptors were obtained from an adult man with Graves' ophthalmopathy. The CDR3 runs from the conserved cysteine through the conserved F or W. D genes are given only for firm matches. Clone sizes are given selectively: once, few, many, or a class where the clone is expanded.

J gene	D gene	V gene	clone size	CDR3 DNA	CDR3 protein
TRBJ1-5	TRBD1	TRBV10-1	many	TGCGCCAGCAGTGAAACAGGGGTTACGGAGCCCCAGCATTTT	CASSETGVTEPQHF
TRBJ1-2	-	TRBV7-9	-	TGTGCCAGCAGCTCCCAGGTCTATGGCTACACCTTC	CASSSQVYGYTF
TRBJ1-1	-	TRBV19	many	TGTGCCAGTAGTAACCCCTCGGTGAACACTGAAGCTTTCTTT	CASSNPSVNTEAFF
TRBJ2-5	TRBD2	TRBV7-3	many	TGTGCCAGCAGCCTATGGGCTAGCGGATCCCAAGAGACCCAGTACTTC	CASSLWASGSQETQYF
TRBJ2-6	-	TRBV2	-	TGTGCCAGCAGGGGTACACGACTGACTTTC	CASRGTRLTF
TRBJ2-7	-	TRBV20-1	few	TGCAGTGCCCCAACAGGGGGGGGCGAGCAGTACTTC	CSAPTGGGEQYF
TRBJ2-5	TRBD1	TRBV7-9	-	TGTGCCAGCAGTTCTAAACAGGGGGCGAAAGAGACCCAGTACTTC	CASSSKQGAKETQYF
TRBJ2-5	-	TRBV20-1	-	TGCAGTGCTAGTGTGTTCCAAGAGACCCAGTACTTC	CSASVFQETQYF
TRBJ2-6	-	TRBV7-3	-	TGTGCCAGCAGCCCCCCCCGCCGGGCCAACGTCCTGACTTTC	CASSPPRRANVLTF
TRBJ2-7	TRBD2	TRBV25-1	-	TGTGCCAGCAGTGCGGCTAGCGGTCCACAGTACTTC	CASSAASGPQYF
TRBJ2-5	TRBD2	TRBV20-1	few	TGCAGTGTGCTAGCGGGTGTCCAAGAGACCCAGTACTTC	CSVLAGVQETQYF
TRBJ1-1	TRBD1	TRBV6-2/TRBV6-3	once	TGTGCCAGCGTTAGACAGGGATCCTTGAACACTGAAGCTTTCTTT	CASVRQGSLNTEAFF
TRBJ2-7	TRBD1	TRBV19	few	TGTGCCAGTAGTATTGGACAGGGGAGCAACGAGCAGTACTTC	CASSIGQGSNEQYF
TRBJ1-2	TRBD1	TRBV25-1	few	TGTGCCAGCAGTTTCGTGGACAGGTCGCAACCCGGGTATGGCTACACCTTC	CASSFVDRSQPGYGYTF
TRBJ2-1	TRBD2	TRBV7-2	-	TGTGCCAGCAGCTTAGCCGGGAGGGCCCGTTTCGATGAGCAGTTCTTC	CASSLAGRARFDEQFF
TRBJ1-2	-	TRBV24-1	-	TGTGCCACCGGTGATCAGTCTGCTTATGGCCGTCCCTACTATGGCTACACCTTC	CATGDQSAYGRPYYGYTF
TRBJ1-5	TRBD1	TRBV29-1	few	TGCAGCATATTAACAGGGGCCCGCAATCAGCCCCAGCATTTT	CSILTGARNQPQHF
TRBJ2-7	-	TRBV20-1	few	TGCAGTGCTAGTGAGACGTCCTACGAGCAGTACTTC	CSASETSYEQYF
TRBJ1-6	-	TRBV25-1	-	TGTGCCAGCAGCTCTAACAGGGTGAGCTCCTATAATTCACCCCTCCACTTT	CASSSNRVSSYNSPLHF
TRBJ2-5	-	TRBV29-1	many	TGCAGCGCCCAAGCCCTGTGGAGTCAAGAGACCCAGTACTTC	CSAQALWSQETQYF
TRBJ2-5	-	TRBV14	many	TGTGCCAGCAGCCAACTCCATGGGGACGGAGAGACCCAGTACTTC	CASSQLHGDGETQYF
TRBJ2-7	TRBD2	TRBV20-1	-	TGCAGTGCTAGTCGGCTAGCGGGAGTTGGCGAGCAGTACTTC	CSASRLAGVGEQYF
TRBJ1-2	-	TRBV7-8	many	TGTGCCAGCAGCTTAAGGGCAGGCGGTGGCTACACCTTC	CASSLRAGGGYTF
TRBJ2-2	TRBD2	TRBV19	few	TGTGCCAGTAGTCATAGCGGGAGGTCATCAAGGGGGGAGCTGTTTTTT	CASSHSGRSSRGELFF
TRBJ1-2	-	TRBV20-1	-	TGCAGTGCCGGCGGACGGCGAAACTATGGCTACACCTTC	CSAGGRRNYGYTF
TRBJ1-1	-	TRBV20-1	few	TGCAGTACTTTACCGGGGCGCAGGACTGAAGCTTTCTTT	CSTLPGRRTEAFF
TRBJ1-3	-	TRBV9	few	TGTGCCAGCAGCGTAGGGCAGGGAGCTGGAAACACCATATATTTT	CASSVGQGAGNTIYF
TRBJ1-3	TRBD1	TRBV7-9	few	TGTGCCAGCAGCGGGTCTACAGGGGGCGAAAACACCATATATTTT	CASSGSTGGENTIYF
TRBJ1-2	-	TRBV19	few	TGTGCCGGGAGGGGTTCAGTGGGCGGCTACACCTTC	CAGRGSVGGYTF
TRBJ1-2	-	TRBV2	-	TGTGCCAGCAGTGACCAGGGCTCTGGCTACACCTTC	CASSDQGSGYTF
TRBJ1-5	-	TRBV15	many	TGTGCCACCAGCAGAGATTATCAGCCCCAGCATTTT	CATSRDYQPQHF
TRBJ1-5	-	TRBV19	many	TGTGCCAGTAGTATGATAGCGGGGGCGCAGAATCAGCCCCAGCATTTT	CASSMIAGAQNQPQHF
TRBJ1-1	-	TRBV7-2	-	TGTGCCAGCGCGGCGGGGGGGGTGAACACTGAAGCTTTCTTT	CASAAGGVNTEAFF
TRBJ1-3	TRBD1	TRBV4-1	-	TGTGCCAGCAGCCAAGATTTCGGACAGGGTGGAAACACCATATATTTT	CASSQDFGQGGNTIYF
TRBJ2-2	-	TRBV14	-	TGTGCCAGCAGCCAAGATGGGGACACCGGGGAGCTGTTTTTT	CASSQDGDTGELFF
TRBJ2-1	-	TRBV10-3	-	TGTGCCATCAGTGAGTCGACGGGTGAGGCCGATGAGCAGTTCTTC	CAISESTGEADEQFF
TRBJ2-5	TRBD2	TRBV20-1	few	TGCAGTGCTAGACTCGGGGGGGCGTACCAAGAGACCCAGTACTTC	CSARLGGAYQETQYF
TRBJ2-7	-	TRBV2	-	TGTGCCAGCAGCATGGCCATAGGAAGGGACTACGAGCAGTACTTC	CASSMAIGRDYEQYF
TRBJ1-2	-	TRBV25-1	many	TGTGCCAGCAGTGGACCGGGACCAACTTATGGCTACACCTTC	CASSGPGPTYGYTF
TRBJ2-7	-	TRBV7-7	many	TGTGCCAGCAGCCCCGACAGCATCGTGCAGTACTTC	CASSPDSIVQYF
TRBJ1-1	-	TRBV24-1	many	TGTGCCACCCGACAAGGATCGAACACTGAAGCTTTCTTT	CATRQGSNTEAFF
TRBJ2-7	-	TRBV25-1	once	TGTGCCAGCTCACCATCCTTATTTCTTTACGAGCAGTACTTC	CASSPSLFLYEQYF
TRBJ1-6	-	TRBV4-3	-	TGCGCCAGCAGCCAAGATCCCGGGGTTGGATCACCCCTCCACTTT	CASSQDPGVGSPLHF
TRBJ2-7	TRBD1	TRBV20-1	-	TGCAGTGCTTCATCACCCGGGACAGGATACGAGCAGTACTTC	CSASSPGTGYEQYF
TRBJ1-1	-	TRBV7-8	many	TGTGCCAGCAGCTATGGACAACTAAACACTGAAGCTTTCTTT	CASSYGQLNTEAFF
TRBJ2-7	-	TRBV12-3/TRBV12-4	once	TGTGCCAGCAGTTTAAGCGGGACAGGCATACAATCGCAGTACTTC	CASSLSGTGIQSQYF
TRBJ1-2	-	TRBV10-2	many	TGCGCCAGCAGTACCGGGGGGCTCGGCTACACCTTC	CASSTGGLGYTF
TRBJ1-4	-	TRBV7-9	-	TGTGCCAGCAGCTTAGTAGCGGGGGGCCCTAATGAAAAACTGTTTTTT	CASSLVAGGPNEKLFF
TRBJ1-1	TRBD1	TRBV6-6	-	TGTGCCAGCAGTCCAGGACAGGGATGGGCTTTCTTT	CASSPGQGWAFF
TRBJ1-2	-	TRBV10-3	-	TGTGCCATCAGTGAAGCGCTGGGAGGGGGCTATGGCTACACCTTC	CAISEALGGGYGYTF
TRBJ1-6	TRBD1	TRBV2	many	TGTGCCAGCAGTGCCCTCCCGACAGGGGTCCATTCACCCCTCCACTTT	CASSALPTGVHSPLHF
TRBJ1-5	TRBD1	TRBV20-1	few	TGCAGTGCTAGGGAAACAGGGGGAGTTGGAAATCAGCCCCAGCATTTT	CSARETGGVGNQPQHF
TRBJ2-2	-	TRBV7-9	-	TGTGCCAGCACCAAGGACACTGCGGGGGAGCTGTTTTTT	CASTKDTAGELFF
TRBJ2-7	TRBD1	TRBV5-6	few	TGTGCCAGCACCACAGGGGGCCACTCCTACGAGCAGTACTTC	CASTTGGHSYEQYF
TRBJ2-7	TRBD1	TRBV6-1	-	TGCGCCAGCAGTGCGGGGAAACAGGGGGGCCTGGAGCAGTACTTC	CASSAGKQGGLEQYF
TRBJ2-7	TRBD1	TRBV6-6	few	TGTGCCAGCAGTTACTCGACGGACAGGGGGGACTACGAGCAGTACTTC	CASSYSTDRGDYEQYF
TRBJ1-2	-	TRBV9	many	TGTGCCAGCAGCGTAGGGCAGAGTTATGGCTACACCTTC	CASSVGQSYGYTF